The sequence of this TCR beta chain was determined in a study of blood T cell repertoires in COVID-19. The V gene lost 2 bases and the J gene lost 2 bases, with 7 bases spanning the gap. CDR1 and CDR2 from the germline V gene are MNHEY and SMNVEV (reference sequence). This CDR3 has 14 amino acids. Assay used: immunoSEQ multiplex PCR; TCRdb lists only in-frame clones, some missing. The data hold under 200,000 clones, with around 87% observed a single time. The sample taken for sequencing was peripheral blood. The rearrangement joins TRBV27 to TRBJ2-1; tentative D call: TRBD1 (5 bases). This TCR was sampled from a woman older than 75 in a cohort sampled during active or convalescent COVID-19. As DNA, the CDR3 is TGTGCCAGCAGTTTACAGGGCCCCTACAATGAGCAGTTCTTC. It encodes CASSLQGPYNEQFF.